Following are 31 T cell receptor beta chains from one sample sequenced in a study of blood T cell repertoires in COVID-19. The protocol was immunoSEQ multiplex PCR, while the TCRdb copy is restricted to in-frame clones and leaves out a portion. In the table there are about 240,000 clones, about four fifths of which are singletons. Specimen: peripheral blood. The source of these receptors is a woman older than 75 with COVID-19, enrolled during active disease.

The chain uses TRBV20-1 and TRBJ2-6; no clear D. V was trimmed by 3 bases and J by 4 bases, leaving 10 bases between them. The CDR3 loop spans 14 amino acids. Germline CDR1 and CDR2: DFQATT and SNEGSKA (reference sequence). CDR3 sequence reads: CSASEEKGANVLTF. Written as DNA, the CDR3 is TGCAGTGCTAGTGAGGAGAAGGGGGCCAACGTCCTGACTTTC.

The chain employs TRBV3-1 (or the pseudogene TRBV3-2) and TRBJ1-1, with a weak D call TRBD1 (5 bases). Germline V gives CDR1 LGHDT, CDR2 YNNKEL (reference sequence). This CDR3 contains 14 residues. V was clipped by 6 bases and J by 8 bases, with 19 bases between them. This chain's CDR3 is CASSRDSLSYEAFF. CDR3 in DNA: TGTGCCAGCAGTCGAGACAGTCTCTCGTACGAAGCTTTCTTT.

V usage is TRBV5-6 and J usage is TRBJ2-7; tentative D call: TRBD2 (5 bases). Germline lookup yields CDR1 SGHDT and CDR2 YYEEEE. The CDR3 extends over 11 amino acids. Trimming shortened V by 6 bases and J by 3 bases, and 7 bases separated the two germline ends. CDR3 protein: CASTRGYEQYF. CDR3 DNA: TGTGCCAGCACCCGGGGCTACGAGCAGTACTTC.

The rearrangement uses TRBV7-9 and TRBJ1-4, with 11 bases aligning to TRBD1. This CDR3 spans 17 amino acids. Germline CDR1 SEHNR, CDR2 FQNEAQ (reference sequence). Trimming cost V 3 bases and J 6 bases; bases outside gene matches: 9. The CDR3 region has the DNA TGTGCCAGCAGCTTCGGACAGGGGGCAGAAGGTTATGAAAAACTGTTTTTT. Its translation: CASSFGQGAEGYEKLFF.

V usage is TRBV2 and J usage is TRBJ1-5, with 7 bases fitting TRBD1. CDR3 length equals 15 residues. J was trimmed by 7 bases and V by 0 bases; bases with no gene match: 6. Germline CDR1 and CDR2: SNHLY and FYNNEI. CDR3 in DNA: TGTGCCAGCAGTGAAGCGGAATTCAGGGGGCAGCCCCAGCATTTT. Protein product: CASSEAEFRGQPQHF.

In the case of this clone: Other nucleotide sequences in the sample specify the same CDR3. The V call is TRBV2, the J call TRBJ1-3, with D perhaps TRBD1 (5 bases). The CDR3 contains 14 residues. V lost 8 bases and J lost 0, with 11 bases in between. Germline V gene sequence: CDR1 SNHLY, CDR2 FYNNEI. The CDR3 spells CASGGGFSGNTIYF. The CDR3 DNA sequence: TGTGCCAGCGGGGGAGGTTTCTCTGGAAACACCATATATTTT.

The V and J genes are TRBV3-1 (or the pseudogene TRBV3-2) and TRBJ1-1; D is ambiguous. V was pared by 1 base and J by 3 bases, with 6 bases between. This CDR3 has 13 residues. Germline CDR1 LGHDT, CDR2 YNNKEL (reference sequence). The CDR3 nucleotides are TGTGCCAGCAGCCAAGTATATGACACTGAAGCTTTCTTT. Amino acid sequence: CASSQVYDTEAFF.

This chain joins TRBV7-2 and TRBJ1-1; 8 positions agree with TRBD1. V lost 5 bases, J lost 3 bases, and 5 bases stayed unmatched. The CDR3 has 14 residues. Germline V gene data show CDR1 as SGHTA and CDR2 as FQGNSA. The CDR3, as DNA: TGTGCCAGCAGCCCCGACAGGGGATACACTGAAGCTTTCTTT. The encoded protein is CASSPDRGYTEAFF.

The V gene is TRBV7-2, the J gene TRBJ2-5; no clear D gene. The CDR3 spans 12 residues. Trimming took off 2 bases at V and 7 bases at J, with 8 bases between the two ends. Germline-derived CDR1 and CDR2 are SGHTA and FQGNSA. CDR3 bases: TGTGCCAGCAGCTTAATTGGCCGGACCCAGTACTTC. Its protein is CASSLIGRTQYF.

The rearrangement links TRBV19 to TRBJ2-6, with D perhaps TRBD2 (7 bases). V lost 4 bases and J lost 2, with 21 bases in between. In germline, CDR1 is LNHDA, CDR2 SQIVND (reference sequence). CDR3 length: 19 amino acids. The CDR3 nucleotides are TGTGCCAGTAGTACGAGGGGAGGGGGAACAGCTACTGGGGCCAACGTCCTGACTTTC. This codes for CASSTRGGGTATGANVLTF.

J is TRBJ1-4 and V is TRBV10-3, with a weak D call TRBD1 (5 bases). CDR1 and CDR2 from the germline V gene are ENHRY and SYGVKD. This CDR3 is 13 amino acids long. Trimming shortened V by 8 bases and J by 8 bases, and 15 bases separated the two germline ends. The DNA for the CDR3 is TGTGCCATCGGACAAGGGGTGAGAGAAAAACTGTTTTTT. It codes for CAIGQGVREKLFF.

The chain links TRBV7-2 to TRBJ2-7, with TRBD1 as a possible D gene (7 bases). CDR1 and CDR2 (germline): SGHTA, FQGNSA. The CDR3 is 15 residues long. Trimming removed 2 bases from V and 3 bases from J, with 14 bases in between. CDR3 in amino acids: CASSLSPGGIYEQYF. The CDR3 DNA follows: TGTGCCAGCAGCTTAAGTCCAGGGGGGATCTACGAGCAGTACTTC.

The chain combines TRBV5-1 with TRBJ1-1; 8 bases line up with TRBD1. The V gene's germline CDR1 is SGHRS and CDR2 YFSETQ. The CDR3 runs to 15 residues. V shed 3 bases, J shed 1 base, and the junction held 5 bases outside the gene matches. CDR3 sequence: CASSSTGEGNTEAFF. CDR3 in DNA: TGCGCCAGCAGCTCGACAGGGGAAGGGAACACTGAAGCTTTCTTT.

Details on this clone: Within the sample, other DNA sequences also encode this same CDR3. The chain carries TRBV5-1 and TRBJ2-5; tentatively, D is TRBD1 (5 bases). The CDR3 covers 12 residues. Per germline, CDR1 SGHRS and CDR2 YFSETQ. The V and J ends lost 2 bases and 4 bases respectively, with 6 bases between them. The CDR3 is CASSLTGETQYF. The CDR3 nucleotides read TGCGCCAGCAGCTTAACAGGAGAGACCCAGTACTTC.

V is TRBV15 and J is TRBJ2-3, with 11 bases that match TRBD2. The CDR3 is 14 amino acids. Germline CDR1 reads LNHNV; CDR2 reads YYDKDF (reference sequence). J lost 6 bases, V lost 7 bases, and 6 bases had no gene match. This CDR3 is CATKPLAGADTQYF. CDR3 DNA sequence: TGTGCCACCAAACCACTAGCGGGGGCCGATACGCAGTATTTT.

This clone has just one count. The chain joins TRBV4-2 to TRBJ1-2, with 8 bases lining up with TRBD1. The ends lost 0 bases at V and 4 bases at J; junction bases unmatched: 7. The germline CDR1 and CDR2 sequences are LGHNA and YNFKEQ. The CDR3 sequence is 16 residues long. CDR3 protein: CASSQDPQGASYGYTF. The CDR3 nucleotides are TGTGCCAGCAGCCAAGATCCCCAGGGGGCCAGCTATGGCTACACCTTC.

Notes on this clone: At one end, the junction sequence differs from germline, possibly due to a read error. The chain carries TRBV19 and TRBJ2-7, with 10 bases aligning to TRBD2. Germline values: CDR1 LNHDA, CDR2 SQIVND (reference sequence). The CDR3 sequence is 14 residues long. CDR3 in amino acids: CASQCFDEREGRGF. The CDR3 DNA is TGTGCCAGTCAATGTTTCGATGAGCGGGAGGGAAGGGGCTTC.

This clone was seen a few times. The CDR3 protein is CASSRRDRGMWRDSPLHF. DNA for the CDR3: TGTGCCAGCAGCCGAAGGGACAGAGGGATGTGGCGGGATTCACCCCTCCACTTT. This rearrangement joins TRBV3-1 (or the pseudogene TRBV3-2) to TRBJ1-6; 7 nucleotides line up with TRBD1. After removal of 4 bases from V and 8 bases from J, the junction contained 17 bases not matched to a gene. The CDR3 totals 18 residues. Germline loops: CDR1 LGHDT, CDR2 YNNKEL (reference sequence).

The chain is built from TRBV6-1 and TRBJ2-1; 11 bases map to TRBD2. CDR1 MNHNS and CDR2 SASEGT come from the germline V gene. With V trimmed by 1 base and J by 10 bases, 3 bases remained unmatched. The CDR3 totals 14 residues. The CDR3 protein is CASSEGLAGWEQFF. The CDR3 DNA is TGTGCCAGCAGTGAAGGACTAGCGGGATGGGAGCAGTTCTTC.

In this sample, this clone turned up once. V is TRBV3-1 (or the pseudogene TRBV3-2) and J is TRBJ1-1; D remains unclear. The V and J ends lost 4 bases and 0 bases respectively, with 12 bases between them. This CDR3 spans 15 amino acids. CDR1 and CDR2 from the germline V gene are LGHDT and YNNKEL (reference sequence). The CDR3: CASSREGVMNTEAFF. The CDR3 nucleotides read TGTGCCAGCAGCCGGGAGGGCGTTATGAACACTGAAGCTTTCTTT.

J is TRBJ2-5 and V is TRBV5-6; 7 bases match TRBD2. This CDR3 region has 15 residues. The ends lost 5 bases at V and 4 bases at J; junction bases unmatched: 11. In germline, CDR1 is SGHDT, CDR2 YYEEEE. The CDR3 sequence: CASSRAGEGGETQYF. The CDR3 bases are TGTGCCAGCAGTCGCGCGGGAGAGGGAGGAGAGACCCAGTACTTC.

This clone has only a few counts. This chain joins TRBV29-1 and TRBJ1-5; maybe TRBD1 (5 bases). The CDR3 has 13 residues. Trimming stripped 5 bases from V and 4 bases from J, with 12 bases between. The germline V gene encodes CDR1 SQVTM and CDR2 ANQGSEA. CDR3 in amino acids: CSVRWGVNQPQHF. In nucleotides, the CDR3 is TGCAGCGTTCGCTGGGGGGTGAATCAGCCCCAGCATTTT.

The J gene is TRBJ2-3, the V gene TRBV4-1; 8 bases map to TRBD2. Germline assignment: CDR1 MGHRA and CDR2 YSYEKL. Trimming cost V 4 bases and J 0 bases; bases outside gene matches: 9. The CDR3 runs to 17 residues. CDR3 nucleotide sequence: TGCGCCAGCAGCCCGCCGGGGCGGGGGGCTAGCACAGATACGCAGTATTTT. It codes for CASSPPGRGASTDTQYF.

In this sample, this clone turned up a few times. The chain couples TRBV5-1 to TRBJ2-7; D uncertain. Germline V gene data show CDR1 as SGHRS and CDR2 as YFSETQ. V gave up 3 bases and J gave up 7 bases, with 14 bases separating them. The CDR3 length is 13 residues. The CDR3 bases are TGCGCCAGCAGCTCGCTAAACGGTATGGAGCAGTACTTC. Protein: CASSSLNGMEQYF.

This chain links TRBV11-2 with TRBJ2-5; no clear D gene. CDR1 and CDR2 from the germline V gene are SGHAT and FQNNGV. The CDR3 is 14 amino acids. The V end lost 1 base, the J end lost 1 base, and 7 bases lay between the germline ends. The DNA for the CDR3 is TGTGCCAGCAGCTTAGTGAGAGGCCAAGAGACCCAGTACTTC. This codes for CASSLVRGQETQYF.

The chain recombines TRBV4-1 with TRBJ1-3; a possible D gene is TRBD1 (6 bases). The CDR3 spans 13 residues. Deletions cut 4 bases from V and 5 bases from J, with 9 bases between. CDR1 is MGHRA, CDR2 YSYEKL, per germline. The CDR3, as DNA: TGCGCCAGCAGCCCGGGACACCGAAACACCATATATTTT. Translated, it gives CASSPGHRNTIYF.

J is TRBJ2-5 and V is TRBV5-4; 7 nucleotides agree with TRBD1. Per germline, CDR1 SGHNT and CDR2 YYREEE (reference sequence). This CDR3 has 14 residues. After removal of 0 bases from V and 2 bases from J, the junction contained 1 base not matched to a gene. CDR3 coding DNA: TGTGCCAGCAGCTTGGAGGACAGGCAAGAGACCCAGTACTTC. The encoded protein is CASSLEDRQETQYF.

The table lists this clone with a few counts. V usage is TRBV7-9 and J usage is TRBJ1-6; 7 bases are shared with TRBD1. The V gene end was trimmed by 2 bases and the J gene end by 10 bases; junction bases not matched to a gene: 2. Germline CDR1 SEHNR, CDR2 FQNEAQ (reference sequence). The CDR3 loop spans 13 amino acids. The CDR3 DNA is TGTGCCAGCAGCTTAACAGGGGAATCACCCCTCCACTTT. Translation gives CASSLTGESPLHF.

This chain joins TRBV4-1 and TRBJ1-3; perhaps TRBD1 as D (5 bases). From germline, CDR1 is MGHRA and CDR2 YSYEKL. CDR3 size: 15 residues. Deletions cut 4 bases from V and 4 bases from J, with 14 bases between. CDR3 in amino acids: CASSLLQVPGNTIYF. CDR3 DNA sequence: TGCGCCAGCAGCCTACTACAGGTACCAGGAAACACCATATATTTT.

The J gene is TRBJ1-1, the V gene TRBV6-5; 8 nucleotides align to TRBD1. CDR3 length: 12 amino acids. V lost 6 bases, J lost 7 bases, and 4 bases stayed unmatched. Germline V gene sequence: CDR1 MNHEY, CDR2 SVGAGI. The DNA of the CDR3 is TGTGCCAGCAGCCCAGACAGGGGTGAAGCTTTCTTT. Its translation: CASSPDRGEAFF.

V and J are TRBV10-3 and TRBJ1-1; no clear D gene. The germline V gene encodes CDR1 ENHRY and CDR2 SYGVKD. There are 11 residues in the CDR3. V lost 10 bases and J lost 1, with 7 bases in between. The CDR3 bases are TGTGCCACTGTACAGAACACTGAAGCTTTCTTT. Amino acids: CATVQNTEAFF.